The 2 T cell receptor beta chains listed next were all sequenced from one sample in a study of T cell responses to AZD1222 COVID-19 vaccine. The data were produced by immunoSEQ multiplex PCR, yet TCRdb's version contains in-frame clones alone and is incomplete. Of 150,000 or so clones in the sample, roughly 90% were seen once. Sequencing was performed on peripheral blood, taken on day 0 of AZD1222 vaccination. All receptors come from an adult in good health.

V gene TRBV5-4 combines with J gene TRBJ2-1; the D is unclear. The ends were cut back, 0 bases at V and 9 bases at J, with 4 bases in the middle. The CDR3 covers 11 residues. The germline gives CDR1 SGHNT, CDR2 YYREEE (reference sequence). Written as DNA, the CDR3 is TGTGCCAGCAGCTTGGAAGGTGAGCAGTTCTTC. This translates into CASSLEGEQFF.

The V and J genes are TRBV3-1 (or the pseudogene TRBV3-2) and TRBJ2-7; TRBD2 might be the D (7 bases). CDR1 is LGHDT, CDR2 YNNKEL, per germline (reference sequence). The CDR3 contains 15 residues. Trimming stripped 2 bases from V and 5 bases from J, with 16 bases between. CDR3 in amino acids: CASSQWGGARDEQYF. The CDR3 DNA sequence: TGTGCCAGCAGCCAATGGGGGGGGGCCAGGGACGAGCAGTACTTC.